The 5 T cell receptor beta chains presented below share a single source sample, sequenced in a study of blood T cell repertoires in COVID-19. Clones were read by immunoSEQ multiplex PCR, and TCRdb kept only the in-frame ones, dropping some. The repertoire has around 190,000 clones, 65% to 90% of them found once; the top ten carry 7% to 10%. Sequenced input: peripheral blood. The source of these receptors is a man in his fifties with active or convalescent COVID-19.

CDR3 amino acids: CASSQPGTGGGYTF. As DNA, the CDR3 is TGCGCCAGCAGCCAACCAGGGACAGGGGGCGGCTACACCTTC. The V and J genes are TRBV4-3 and TRBJ1-2, with 12 bases fitting TRBD1. The CDR3 spans 14 residues. Germline lookup yields CDR1 LGHNA and CDR2 YSLEER. J was trimmed by 8 bases and V by 2 bases; bases with no gene match: 3.

As concerns this clone: Other DNA variants within this sample encode the same CDR3. The chain carries TRBV29-1 and TRBJ2-3; the D is unclear. The V and J ends lost 2 bases and 2 bases respectively, with 5 bases between them. From germline, CDR1 is SQVTM and CDR2 ANQGSEA. The CDR3 runs 12 residues. The CDR3 here is CSVETATDTQYF. Written as DNA, the CDR3 is TGCAGCGTTGAAACAGCCACAGATACGCAGTATTTT.

This clone was counted a few times. The chain joins TRBV6-6 to TRBJ1-3, with D possibly TRBD1 on 5 matching bases. From germline, CDR1 is MNHNY and CDR2 SVGAGI (reference sequence). The CDR3 spans 15 residues. Trimming cost V 2 bases and J 1 base, with 9 bases left between them. CDR3 residues: CASSYRGGSGNTIYF. In DNA form, the CDR3 reads TGTGCCAGCAGTTACCGCGGGGGGTCTGGAAACACCATATATTTT.

The chain links TRBV18 to TRBJ1-6; 8 positions match TRBD1. The CDR3 is 15 residues long. J gave up 7 bases and V 4 bases, and 6 bases lay outside the gene matches. Looked up from germline, CDR1 is KGHSH and CDR2 is LQKENI. This chain's CDR3 is CASSQGTGVNSPLHF. The CDR3 bases are TGTGCCAGCTCACAGGGGACAGGCGTGAATTCACCCCTCCACTTT. The variable domain in full, with the rest retrieved from reference TRBV18 and TRBJ1-6, is NAGVMQNPRHLVRRRGQEARLRCSPMKGHSHVYWYRQLPEEGLKFMVYLQKENIIDESGMPKERFSAEFPKEGPSILRIQQVVRGDSAAYFCASSQGTGVNSPLHFGNGTRLTVT.

The V gene is TRBV9, the J gene TRBJ2-2; TRBD2 agrees at 9 bases. With V trimmed by 2 bases and J by 5 bases, 4 bases remained unmatched. Per germline, CDR1 SGDLS and CDR2 YYNGEE. The CDR3 sequence is 15 residues long. The CDR3 is CASSVGLALTGELFF. CDR3 nucleotides: TGTGCCAGCAGCGTTGGACTAGCGTTGACCGGGGAGCTGTTTTTT.